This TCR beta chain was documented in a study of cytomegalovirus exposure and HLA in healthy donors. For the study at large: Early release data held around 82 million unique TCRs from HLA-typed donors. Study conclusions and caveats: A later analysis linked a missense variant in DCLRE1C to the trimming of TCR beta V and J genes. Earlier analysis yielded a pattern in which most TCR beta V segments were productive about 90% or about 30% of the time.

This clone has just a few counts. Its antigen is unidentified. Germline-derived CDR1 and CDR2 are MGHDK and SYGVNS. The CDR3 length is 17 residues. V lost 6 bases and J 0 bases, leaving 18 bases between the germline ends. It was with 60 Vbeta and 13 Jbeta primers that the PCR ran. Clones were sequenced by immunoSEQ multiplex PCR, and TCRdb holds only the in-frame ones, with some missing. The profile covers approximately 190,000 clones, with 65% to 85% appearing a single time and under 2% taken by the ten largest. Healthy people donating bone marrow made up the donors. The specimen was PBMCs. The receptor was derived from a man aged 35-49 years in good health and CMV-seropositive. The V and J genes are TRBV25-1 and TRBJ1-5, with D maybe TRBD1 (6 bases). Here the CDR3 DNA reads TGTGCCAGCAGCCTAGGGGGGGTGGTATATAGCAATCAGCCCCAGCATTTT. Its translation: CASSLGGVVYSNQPQHF.